What follows are 10 T cell receptor beta chains derived from one specimen sequenced in a study of regulatory T cells in long-lasting Graves disease. Time point specified: newly diagnosed GD, antithyroid drugs for less than 3 months. Generation of the TCR library employed RNA extracted from PBMCs. Relying on iRepertoire HTBI primers and Arm-PCR of CDR3 regions, the team built TCR beta libraries. TCRdb re-analysed the multiplex PCR reads in MiXCR, keeping a single row per CDR3 protein. Of a few hundred thousand distinct CDR3 sequences listed, around 17% are singletons. Separately, the same data were catalogued under a study of T cells in Graves' hyperthyroidism and ophthalmopathy.

Sequencing was performed on peripheral blood mononuclear cells (PBMCs), taken at new diagnosis, from a patient treated with antithyroid drugs. All receptors come from a woman under 30 with Graves disease.

This chain links TRBV29-1 with TRBJ2-5; D unresolved. The CDR3 has 13 amino acids. The V gene's germline CDR1 is SQVTM and CDR2 ANQGSEA. V lost 3 bases and J lost 2, with 10 bases in between. The CDR3 bases are TGCAGCGTTGAGTTAACGGTTCAAGAGACCCAGTACTTC. This sequence encodes CSVELTVQETQYF.

This clonotype was counted at least ten times. The chain carries TRBV10-1 and TRBJ2-3; D might be TRBD2 (6 bases). The CDR3 is 13 amino acids. Germline V gene data show CDR1 as WNHNN and CDR2 as SYGVQD (reference sequence). Trimming stripped 5 bases from V and 5 bases from J, with 11 bases between. The CDR3 region is CASSQKAGDTQYF. The CDR3 nucleotides are TGCGCCAGCAGTCAGAAAGCGGGAGATACGCAGTATTTT.

The chain couples TRBV7-2 to TRBJ2-7; D gene uncertain. Between the trimmed V and J ends, which lost 5 bases and 1 base, there was a span of 12 bases. The CDR3 is 14 residues long. The germline CDR1 and CDR2 sequences are SGHTA and FQGNSA. CDR3 sequence reads: CASSPRVPSYEQYF. The CDR3 DNA sequence: TGTGCCAGCAGCCCCCGGGTCCCGTCCTACGAGCAGTACTTC. Full variable domain (rest looked up from reference TRBV7-2 and TRBJ2-7): GAGVSQSPSNKVTEKGKDVELRCDPISGHTALYWYRQSLGQGLEFLIYFQGNSAPDKSGLPSDRFSAERTGGSVSTLTIQRTQQEDSAVYLCASSPRVPSYEQYFGPGTRLTVT.

This clonotype came up many times. V is TRBV6-1 and J is TRBJ2-2; tentatively, D is TRBD2 (6 bases). CDR1 and CDR2 (germline): MNHNS, SASEGT. Trimming left V 8 bases short and J 0 bases short, with 10 bases between. There are 14 residues in the CDR3. The chain's CDR3 is CASGTQTNTGELFF. The CDR3 coding sequence is TGTGCCAGCGGGACTCAAACGAACACCGGGGAGCTGTTTTTT.

This clonotype was seen repeatedly, ten times or more. This chain uses TRBV28 with TRBJ1-5; perhaps TRBD1 as D (5 bases). V was clipped by 3 bases and J by 3 bases, with 12 bases between them. Germline lookup yields CDR1 MDHEN and CDR2 SYDVKM. This CDR3 is 15 amino acids long. In nucleotides, the CDR3 is TGTGCCAGCAGTTTTACATCAGGGTACAATCAGCCCCAGCATTTT. Amino acid sequence: CASSFTSGYNQPQHF.

This clonotype has a count of ten or more. The rearrangement links TRBV28 to TRBJ2-7; D might be TRBD1 (6 bases). V shed 7 bases and J shed 4 bases, with 17 bases lying between them. Germline assignment: CDR1 MDHEN and CDR2 SYDVKM. The CDR3 sequence is 14 residues long. The CDR3 DNA is TGTGCCAGCACAAACAGGGTCTTGGTTTACGAGCAGTACTTC. It encodes CASTNRVLVYEQYF.

The V gene is TRBV7-2, the J gene TRBJ1-3; 9 bases align to TRBD1. Losses at the gene ends were 2 bases for V and 0 bases for J; bases not matched to a gene: 8. Looked up from germline, CDR1 is SGHTA and CDR2 is FQGNSA. The CDR3 is 18 residues long. The CDR3 is CASSLSLGTGTSGNTIYF. The CDR3 bases are TGTGCCAGCAGCTTATCACTAGGGACAGGGACCTCTGGAAACACCATATATTTT.

This rearrangement joins TRBV11-2 to TRBJ1-1, with D unclear. Germline V gene lookup returns CDR1 SGHAT and CDR2 FQNNGV. Trimming took 7 bases from V and 4 from J, leaving 19 bases between them. The CDR3 covers 15 residues. CDR3 protein: CASTREGGMSTEAFF. CDR3 sequence (DNA): TGTGCCAGCACCAGAGAAGGAGGGATGAGCACTGAAGCTTTCTTT. Full variable domain (missing parts from reference TRBV11-2 and TRBJ1-1): EAGVAQSPRYKIIEKRQSVAFWCNPISGHATLYWYQQILGQGPKLLIQFQNNGVVDDSQLPKDRFSAERLKGVDSTLKIQPAKLEDSAVYLCASTREGGMSTEAFFGQGTRLTVV.

The table lists this clonotype with a few counts. The chain links TRBV10-1 to TRBJ2-2; D ambiguous. Germline V lookup: CDR1 WNHNN, CDR2 SYGVQD (reference sequence). This CDR3 spans 14 amino acids. V gave up 2 bases and J gave up 5 bases, with 9 bases separating them. CDR3 nucleotides: TGCGCCAGCAGTGAGAGTAGGGATACCGGGGAGCTGTTTTTT. Translating it yields CASSESRDTGELFF.

This clonotype was recorded at least ten times. The CDR3 nucleotides are TGTGCCAGCAGTCTATCCTCTTACAGGGGAAGCGAGCAGTACTTC. Its translation is CASSLSSYRGSEQYF. The genes are TRBV28 and TRBJ2-7; 7 bases line up with TRBD1. After removal of 5 bases from V and 6 bases from J, the junction contained 13 bases not matched to a gene. Germline lookup yields CDR1 MDHEN and CDR2 SYDVKM. CDR3 length: 15 residues.